This entry features one T cell receptor (beta chain) sequence. The antigen remains undetermined. This sample was taken from a study of cytomegalovirus exposure and HLA in healthy donors. Regarding the study as a whole: A prior analysis recorded that most TCR beta V segments were productive about 90% or about 30% of the time.

PCR used 60 Vbeta primers and 13 Jbeta primers. TCRdb keeps only in-frame clones here, not all; method: immunoSEQ multiplex PCR. The data contain 100,000 to 150,000 clones, less than 80% of them singletons. Trimming cost V 1 base and J 3 bases, with 9 bases left between them. This CDR3 comprises 14 residues. The germline V gene has CDR1 KGHSH and CDR2 LQKENI. The sample consisted of PBMCs. This rearrangement joins TRBV18 to TRBJ1-1; D perhaps matches TRBD1 (5 bases). The origin of this receptor is a man in his thirties or forties in good health and CMV-seronegative. CDR3 DNA sequence: TGTGCCAGCTCACCACTGGCGGGGGACACTGAAGCTTTCTTT. This translates into CASSPLAGDTEAFF.